This TCR beta chain was documented in a study of shared clonotypes between healthy human individuals. The repertoire was sequenced with immunoSEQ multiplex PCR; TCRdb's copy has only in-frame clones and lacks some. The sample includes about 460,000 clones, 60% to 80% of them seen just once. The CDR3 covers 15 residues. Per germline, CDR1 SGHTA and CDR2 FQGNSA. Losses at the gene ends were 1 base for V and 5 bases for J; bases not matched to a gene: 3. This clonotype was sampled from a woman in her forties in good health. Some clones in this sample may be carry-over from other donors' samples. V gene TRBV7-2 combines with J gene TRBJ2-7; 12 positions match TRBD2. Source material: PBMCs. CDR3 nucleotide sequence: TGTGCCAGCAGCTTAGTAACTAGCGGGAGGAACGAGCAGTACTTC. Its protein is CASSLVTSGRNEQYF.